The rows below give T cell receptor beta chains drawn from one sample of a study of blood T cell repertoires in COVID-19. Sequencing used immunoSEQ multiplex PCR; TCRdb keeps in-frame clones, though not all of them. The repertoire holds 60,000 to 80,000 clones, about 87% seen once, with roughly 0.94% in the top ten. The sample was peripheral blood. These receptors originate from a man between 65 and 85 years old with acute or convalescent COVID-19. Both conserved end residues are part of each CDR3. Each record gives: D gene, V gene, J gene, clone size, CDR3 protein, CDR3 DNA. A D gene is named only where the DNA matches it firmly. Size tells how often a clone was seen (once, few, many) or the class of an expanded clone, and some rows leave it out.

D: TRBD1; V: TRBV29-1; J: TRBJ1-6; size: -; CDR3: CSVGDRGNSPLHF; DNA: TGCAGCGTTGGGGACAGGGGAAATTCACCCCTCCACTTT
D: TRBD2; V: TRBV9; J: TRBJ2-5; size: -; CDR3: CASSVEAGLAGGPPWETQYF; DNA: TGTGCCAGCAGCGTAGAGGCAGGACTAGCGGGAGGGCCCCCGTGGGAGACCCAGTACTTC
D: -; V: TRBV5-1; J: TRBJ1-5; size: -; CDR3: CASSLDPAGSNQPQHF; DNA: TGCGCCAGCAGCTTGGATCCTGCAGGGAGCAATCAGCCCCAGCATTTT
D: TRBD2; V: TRBV14; J: TRBJ2-7; size: -; CDR3: CASGPLTSYHEQYF; DNA: TGTGCCAGTGGACCGTTGACTAGCTATCACGAGCAGTACTTC
D: -; V: TRBV3-1/TRBV3-2; J: TRBJ2-5; size: -; CDR3: CASSPDIYQETQYF; DNA: TGTGCCAGCAGCCCGGACATTTATCAAGAGACCCAGTACTTC
D: TRBD1; V: TRBV5-5; J: TRBJ1-1; size: -; CDR3: CASSLRQGLMNTEAFF; DNA: TGTGCCAGCAGCTTAAGACAGGGGCTAATGAACACTGAAGCTTTCTTT
D: -; V: TRBV7-9; J: TRBJ2-1; size: -; CDR3: CASSLGQGHTGQFF; DNA: TGTGCCAGCAGCTTAGGGCAGGGGCACACAGGGCAGTTCTTC
D: TRBD2; V: TRBV6-5; J: TRBJ2-7; size: -; CDR3: CASAPGLAAREQYF; DNA: TGTGCCAGCGCCCCGGGACTAGCGGCTCGGGAGCAGTACTTC
D: -; V: TRBV13; J: TRBJ1-5; size: once; CDR3: CASSTHGFQPQHF; DNA: TGTGCCAGCAGCACCCACGGTTTCCAGCCCCAGCATTTT
D: TRBD1; V: TRBV27; J: TRBJ1-1; size: -; CDR3: CASKVPGSGQGEAFF; DNA: TGTGCCAGCAAAGTCCCTGGTTCGGGACAGGGTGAAGCTTTCTTT
D: -; V: TRBV3-1/TRBV3-2; J: TRBJ1-2; size: -; CDR3: CASSPQGSGYTF; DNA: TGTGCCAGCAGCCCCCAGGGTTCTGGCTACACCTTC
D: TRBD2; V: TRBV5-4; J: TRBJ2-5; size: -; CDR3: CASSSKLAGEETQYF; DNA: TGTGCCAGCAGCTCCAAGCTAGCGGGAGAAGAGACCCAGTACTTC
D: -; V: TRBV5-4; J: TRBJ1-2; size: -; CDR3: CASSLDREAYGYTF; DNA: TGTGCCAGCAGCTTGGACAGGGAAGCCTATGGCTACACCTTC
D: -; V: TRBV28; J: TRBJ2-3; size: few; CDR3: CASLGETGPDTQYF; DNA: TGTGCCAGCCTTGGGGAGACCGGGCCAGATACGCAGTATTTT
D: -; V: TRBV3-1/TRBV3-2; J: TRBJ1-1; size: -; CDR3: CASSLYPAEAFF; DNA: TGTGCCAGCAGCCTTTATCCAGCTGAAGCTTTCTTT
D: TRBD1; V: TRBV3-1/TRBV3-2; J: TRBJ2-3; size: -; CDR3: CASSARQGAGDTQYF; DNA: TGTGCCAGCAGCGCTCGACAGGGGGCGGGGGATACGCAGTATTTT
D: TRBD2; V: TRBV29-1; J: TRBJ2-7; size: -; CDR3: CSVSGTSLGEQYF; DNA: TGCAGCGTTTCCGGGACTAGTTTAGGCGAGCAGTACTTC
D: -; V: TRBV12-3/TRBV12-4; J: TRBJ2-7; size: -; CDR3: CAAGFWGYEQYF; DNA: TGTGCCGCGGGGTTTTGGGGCTACGAGCAGTACTTC
D: -; V: TRBV4-1; J: TRBJ2-4; size: -; CDR3: CASSQDPARVAKNIQYF; DNA: TGCGCCAGCAGCCAAGACCCTGCCAGGGTAGCCAAAAACATTCAGTACTTC
D: -; V: TRBV2; J: TRBJ1-2; size: -; CDR3: CASSVGQNIYGYTF; DNA: TGTGCCAGCAGTGTAGGACAGAATATCTATGGCTACACCTTC
D: TRBD1; V: TRBV6-6; J: TRBJ1-4; size: -; CDR3: CASSSGQANEKLFF; DNA: TGTGCCAGCAGTTCCGGACAGGCTAATGAAAAACTGTTTTTT
D: TRBD1; V: TRBV19; J: TRBJ2-5; size: -; CDR3: CASSIDGTGPGETQYF; DNA: TGTGCCAGTAGTATAGATGGGACAGGTCCTGGAGAGACCCAGTACTTC
D: -; V: TRBV11-1; J: TRBJ2-1; size: -; CDR3: CASSLTTGRPYNEQFF; DNA: TGTGCCAGCAGCTTAACGACAGGGAGGCCCTACAATGAGCAGTTCTTC
D: -; V: TRBV11-3; J: TRBJ1-6; size: once; CDR3: CASGGSVGGLLNSPLHF; DNA: TGTGCCAGCGGGGGATCTGTGGGGGGTCTACTGAATTCACCCCTCCACTTT
D: -; V: TRBV3-1/TRBV3-2; J: TRBJ1-1; size: -; CDR3: CASSSHGAAIGNTEAFF; DNA: TGTGCCAGCAGCTCCCATGGAGCGGCCATTGGGAACACTGAAGCTTTCTTT
D: TRBD1; V: TRBV12-3/TRBV12-4; J: TRBJ1-2; size: -; CDR3: CASSPDRVNGYTF; DNA: TGTGCCAGCAGTCCGGACAGGGTCAATGGCTACACCTTC
D: TRBD2; V: TRBV5-1; J: TRBJ2-2; size: -; CDR3: CASSTLGGGNTGELFF; DNA: TGCGCCAGCAGCACGTTGGGCGGGGGGAACACCGGGGAGCTGTTTTTT
D: -; V: TRBV12-3/TRBV12-4; J: TRBJ1-1; size: -; CDR3: CASSPGMNTEAFF; DNA: TGTGCCAGCAGCCCCGGGATGAACACTGAAGCTTTCTTT
D: -; V: TRBV3-1/TRBV3-2; J: TRBJ2-1; size: -; CDR3: CASSQGSFGDSHYNEQFF; DNA: TGTGCCAGCAGCCAAGGAAGCTTTGGAGACAGCCACTACAATGAGCAGTTCTTC
D: TRBD1; V: TRBV27; J: TRBJ2-1; size: -; CDR3: CASSRGPYNEQFF; DNA: TGTGCCAGCAGCAGGGGGCCCTACAATGAGCAGTTCTTC
D: -; V: TRBV3-1/TRBV3-2; J: TRBJ1-1; size: -; CDR3: CASSLGTLPMNTEAFF; DNA: TGTGCCAGCAGCCTCGGGACATTACCAATGAACACTGAAGCTTTCTTT
D: -; V: TRBV6-5; J: TRBJ1-5; size: -; CDR3: CASRDSYDNQPQHF; DNA: TGTGCCAGCCGGGACTCCTATGACAATCAGCCCCAGCATTTT
D: -; V: TRBV6-6; J: TRBJ2-3; size: -; CDR3: CASSFASRDTQYF; DNA: TGTGCCAGCAGTTTCGCTAGCAGAGATACGCAGTATTTT
D: TRBD2; V: TRBV10-1; J: TRBJ2-1; size: -; CDR3: CASSSTGTSGGEVEQFF; DNA: TGCGCCAGCAGTTCAACCGGGACTAGCGGGGGGGAGGTTGAGCAGTTCTTC
D: -; V: TRBV5-4; J: TRBJ1-4; size: -; CDR3: CASSLLDRPNEKLFF; DNA: TGTGCCAGCAGCTTGCTAGACAGGCCTAATGAAAAACTGTTTTTT
D: -; V: TRBV11-3; J: TRBJ2-3; size: -; CDR3: CASSPSTDTQYF; DNA: TGTGCCAGCAGCCCTAGCACAGATACGCAGTATTTT
D: TRBD1; V: TRBV2; J: TRBJ1-2; size: -; CDR3: CASSVAGGAEGYTF; DNA: TGTGCCAGCAGTGTTGCAGGGGGCGCAGAGGGCTACACCTTC
D: TRBD2; V: TRBV10-2; J: TRBJ2-7; size: -; CDR3: CASSESLAGRREQYF; DNA: TGCGCCAGCAGTGAGTCCCTAGCGGGAAGGCGCGAGCAGTACTTC
D: TRBD2; V: TRBV6-5; J: TRBJ2-7; size: -; CDR3: CASTIGGDSYEQYF; DNA: TGTGCCAGCACCATCGGGGGGGATTCCTACGAGCAGTACTTC
D: TRBD2; V: TRBV19; J: TRBJ2-1; size: few; CDR3: CASSMTSGIGEQFF; DNA: TGTGCCAGTAGTATGACTAGCGGGATTGGTGAGCAGTTCTTC
D: TRBD1; V: TRBV19; J: TRBJ1-5; size: few; CDR3: CASSDRDRGSQPQHF; DNA: TGTGCCAGTAGTGACCGGGACAGGGGGAGTCAGCCCCAGCATTTT
D: -; V: TRBV4-1; J: TRBJ2-5; size: -; CDR3: CASSQPLGGGQEAQYF; DNA: TGCGCCAGCAGCCAGCCCCTTGGAGGCGGCCAGGAGGCCCAGTACTTC
D: -; V: TRBV28; J: TRBJ2-7; size: -; CDR3: CASSSPAYEQYF; DNA: TGTGCCAGCAGTTCCCCGGCCTACGAGCAGTACTTC
D: -; V: TRBV6-1; J: TRBJ2-6; size: once; CDR3: CASSESARGANVLTF; DNA: TGTGCCAGCAGTGAATCGGCCAGGGGGGCCAACGTCCTGACTTTC
D: -; V: TRBV3-1/TRBV3-2; J: TRBJ2-1; size: -; CDR3: CASSPRLRDYEQFF; DNA: TGTGCCAGCAGCCCCCGACTCCGAGACTACGAGCAGTTCTTC
D: -; V: TRBV7-9; J: TRBJ1-2; size: -; CDR3: CASSQRRASSYTF; DNA: TGTGCCAGCAGCCAACGCAGGGCCAGTAGCTACACCTTC
D: TRBD2; V: TRBV28; J: TRBJ2-7; size: -; CDR3: CASRILGTSGSKYHEQYF; DNA: TGTGCCAGCCGGATCCTCGGGACTAGCGGGAGTAAGTACCACGAGCAGTACTTC
D: -; V: TRBV19; J: TRBJ2-3; size: -; CDR3: CASSPRARRGSDTQYF; DNA: TGTGCCAGTAGCCCGAGAGCGAGGCGCGGGTCAGATACGCAGTATTTT
D: TRBD1; V: TRBV19; J: TRBJ1-4; size: -; CDR3: CASSLGQSPTNEKLFF; DNA: TGTGCCAGTAGTTTGGGACAGTCTCCGACTAATGAAAAACTGTTTTTT
D: TRBD1; V: TRBV7-8; J: TRBJ2-5; size: -; CDR3: CASSVRGQGSGTQYF; DNA: TGTGCCAGCAGCGTAAGGGGACAGGGGAGTGGGACCCAGTACTTC
D: -; V: TRBV5-8; J: TRBJ1-2; size: -; CDR3: CASSFAGAKSYGYTF; DNA: TGTGCCAGCAGCTTTGCAGGGGCAAAGTCCTATGGCTACACCTTC
D: TRBD2; V: TRBV24-1; J: TRBJ2-2; size: -; CDR3: CATSDHKRGGRTGELFF; DNA: TGTGCCACCAGTGACCATAAGCGGGGGGGACGGACCGGGGAGCTGTTTTTT